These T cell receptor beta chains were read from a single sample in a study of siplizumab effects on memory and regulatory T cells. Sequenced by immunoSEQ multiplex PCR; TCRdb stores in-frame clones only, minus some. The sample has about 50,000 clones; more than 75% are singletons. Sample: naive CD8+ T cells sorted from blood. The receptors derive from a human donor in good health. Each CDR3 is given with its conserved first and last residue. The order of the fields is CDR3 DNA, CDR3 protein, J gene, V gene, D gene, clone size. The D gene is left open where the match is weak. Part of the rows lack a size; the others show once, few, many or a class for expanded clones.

CDR3 DNA: TGTGCCAGCAGCTTAGGATATCTAGCGGGGGCCGGGGAGACCCAGTACTTC; CDR3 protein: CASSLGYLAGAGETQYF; J gene: TRBJ2-5; V gene: TRBV7-9; D gene: TRBD2; clone size: NA
CDR3 DNA: TGCGCCAGCAGCCTGGTCTTCCTACCCGGGACAGAAGAGACCCAGTACTTC; CDR3 protein: CASSLVFLPGTEETQYF; J gene: TRBJ2-5; V gene: TRBV4-1; D gene: TRBD1; clone size: NA
CDR3 DNA: TGTGCCAGCAGCGTGGGACAGGGGGCGGTCATGAGCACCGGGGAGCTGTTTTTT; CDR3 protein: CASSVGQGAVMSTGELFF; J gene: TRBJ2-2; V gene: TRBV9; D gene: TRBD1; clone size: NA
CDR3 DNA: TGTGCCAGCATGCGGGGGGGCGGTGCCACTGAAGCTTTCTTT; CDR3 protein: CASMRGGGATEAFF; J gene: TRBJ1-1; V gene: TRBV7-9; D gene: NA; clone size: few
CDR3 DNA: TGTGCCAGCAGCAAGGACAGGGGGGAGCAGTACTTC; CDR3 protein: CASSKDRGEQYF; J gene: TRBJ2-7; V gene: TRBV5-5; D gene: TRBD1; clone size: NA
CDR3 DNA: TGCGCCAGCAGCTTGTTCGGTAGGCCCTACACAGATACGCAGTATTTT; CDR3 protein: CASSLFGRPYTDTQYF; J gene: TRBJ2-3; V gene: TRBV5-1; D gene: NA; clone size: once
CDR3 DNA: TGTGCCAGCAGCCCTAAACCCGGACAGGGAGTCTATGGCTACACCTTC; CDR3 protein: CASSPKPGQGVYGYTF; J gene: TRBJ1-2; V gene: TRBV4-2; D gene: TRBD1; clone size: NA
CDR3 DNA: TGCAGCGTTGAAGTGTCAGGCCCTACCTACGAGCAGTACTTC; CDR3 protein: CSVEVSGPTYEQYF; J gene: TRBJ2-7; V gene: TRBV29-1; D gene: NA; clone size: NA
CDR3 DNA: TGTGCCAGCAGGTTTGGGACCGCAGCTACGAACACCGGGGAGCTGTTTTTT; CDR3 protein: CASRFGTAATNTGELFF; J gene: TRBJ2-2; V gene: TRBV2; D gene: NA; clone size: NA
CDR3 DNA: TGCGCCAGCAGCCAGGGGACAGGGGTAGGGAATACTGAAGCTTTCTTT; CDR3 protein: CASSQGTGVGNTEAFF; J gene: TRBJ1-1; V gene: TRBV4-1; D gene: TRBD1; clone size: NA
CDR3 DNA: TGTGCCAGCAGCGTAGCGGGGGATTACGAGCAGTACTTC; CDR3 protein: CASSVAGDYEQYF; J gene: TRBJ2-7; V gene: TRBV9; D gene: NA; clone size: NA
CDR3 DNA: TGTGCCAGCCGAGAGGGGAATCTCGCTGGGGCCAACGTCCTGACTTTC; CDR3 protein: CASREGNLAGANVLTF; J gene: TRBJ2-6; V gene: TRBV7-9; D gene: NA; clone size: NA
CDR3 DNA: TGCAGCGTTGTTGGAGGGAGTGTCACCTCCTACAATGAGCAGTTCTTC; CDR3 protein: CSVVGGSVTSYNEQFF; J gene: TRBJ2-1; V gene: TRBV29-1; D gene: NA; clone size: NA
CDR3 DNA: TGCAGCGTTGAACCACGTGTCCCCGGGGAGCTGTTTTTT; CDR3 protein: CSVEPRVPGELFF; J gene: TRBJ2-2; V gene: TRBV29-1; D gene: NA; clone size: NA
CDR3 DNA: TGTGCCAGCAGTTCGCCCCCCCTAGCGGGAGGGTGGAATGAGCAGTTCTTC; CDR3 protein: CASSSPPLAGGWNEQFF; J gene: TRBJ2-1; V gene: TRBV28; D gene: TRBD2; clone size: NA
CDR3 DNA: TGTGCCATCGCAGGGGGGATGAACACTGAAGCTTTCTTT; CDR3 protein: CAIAGGMNTEAFF; J gene: TRBJ1-1; V gene: TRBV10-3; D gene: TRBD1; clone size: once
CDR3 DNA: TGTGCCAGCAGTGAAGTGGGGAGTAAGGGCTCCTACGAGCAGTACTTC; CDR3 protein: CASSEVGSKGSYEQYF; J gene: TRBJ2-7; V gene: TRBV6-1; D gene: NA; clone size: NA
CDR3 DNA: TGTGCCAGTAGGGACAGGGGGATCACTGAAGCTTTCTTT; CDR3 protein: CASRDRGITEAFF; J gene: TRBJ1-1; V gene: TRBV19; D gene: TRBD1; clone size: once
CDR3 DNA: TGTGCCAGCAGCCCCCAAGCGGGATCTCGCTACGAGCAGTACTTC; CDR3 protein: CASSPQAGSRYEQYF; J gene: TRBJ2-7; V gene: TRBV27; D gene: TRBD2; clone size: NA
CDR3 DNA: TGTGCCAGCGCTTGGGGAGCTGGGGCCAACGTCCTGACTTTC; CDR3 protein: CASAWGAGANVLTF; J gene: TRBJ2-6; V gene: TRBV11-2; D gene: NA; clone size: once
CDR3 DNA: TGTGCCAGCAGTAAGACAGGGGATAACTACGAGCAGTACTTC; CDR3 protein: CASSKTGDNYEQYF; J gene: TRBJ2-7; V gene: TRBV27; D gene: TRBD1; clone size: NA
CDR3 DNA: TGTGCCAGCAGCTTACGGACAGGGGAGATGTATGGCTACACCTTC; CDR3 protein: CASSLRTGEMYGYTF; J gene: TRBJ1-2; V gene: TRBV7-6; D gene: TRBD1; clone size: NA
CDR3 DNA: TGCGCCAGCAGCGAAACGGCGGCCCATGAGCAGTTCTTC; CDR3 protein: CASSETAAHEQFF; J gene: TRBJ2-1; V gene: TRBV5-1; D gene: NA; clone size: NA
CDR3 DNA: TGTGCCAGCAGTGATCCAACATTGACTGATCTCTCCTACGAGCAGTACTTC; CDR3 protein: CASSDPTLTDLSYEQYF; J gene: TRBJ2-7; V gene: TRBV2; D gene: NA; clone size: NA
CDR3 DNA: TGTGCCAGCAGCCCCCGGCAGGGGGAGAGGGCCTACGAGCAGTACTTC; CDR3 protein: CASSPRQGERAYEQYF; J gene: TRBJ2-7; V gene: TRBV7-9; D gene: TRBD1; clone size: NA
CDR3 DNA: TGTGCCAGCGGATCCGCTTCCAGGCCCTACAATGAGCAGTTCTTC; CDR3 protein: CASGSASRPYNEQFF; J gene: TRBJ2-1; V gene: TRBV11-2; D gene: NA; clone size: NA
CDR3 DNA: TGTGCCAGCAGTTCGGACCCTGGGCTCAAGCAGTACTTC; CDR3 protein: CASSSDPGLKQYF; J gene: TRBJ2-7; V gene: TRBV27; D gene: NA; clone size: NA
CDR3 DNA: TGTGCCAGCAGCTCGGGTCGCGACCTGGGAGAGACCCAGTACTTC; CDR3 protein: CASSSGRDLGETQYF; J gene: TRBJ2-5; V gene: TRBV9; D gene: NA; clone size: NA
CDR3 DNA: TGTGTCAGAGGGCAGACAGGGGGTCAGGATGGCTACACCTTC; CDR3 protein: CVRGQTGGQDGYTF; J gene: TRBJ1-2; V gene: TRBV2; D gene: TRBD1; clone size: once
CDR3 DNA: TGTGCCAGCAGCGTTTTAGCGGGACCGAATGGTTACAATGAGCAGTTCTTC; CDR3 protein: CASSVLAGPNGYNEQFF; J gene: TRBJ2-1; V gene: TRBV9; D gene: TRBD2; clone size: NA
CDR3 DNA: TGTGCCATCAGTGAGTTTCAGACTAGCAGCACAGATACGCAGTATTTT; CDR3 protein: CAISEFQTSSTDTQYF; J gene: TRBJ2-3; V gene: TRBV10-3; D gene: TRBD2; clone size: NA
CDR3 DNA: TGTGCCAGCAGCTTAGTTCGAAGCACGGAGTACAATGAGCAGTTCTTC; CDR3 protein: CASSLVRSTEYNEQFF; J gene: TRBJ2-1; V gene: TRBV5-6; D gene: NA; clone size: NA
CDR3 DNA: TGTGCCAGCAGCTTAGGGACCCAAACCTACGAGCAGTACTTC; CDR3 protein: CASSLGTQTYEQYF; J gene: TRBJ2-7; V gene: TRBV7-9; D gene: NA; clone size: once
CDR3 DNA: TGTGCCAGCTCACCACCGGCCACAGATACGCAGTATTTT; CDR3 protein: CASSPPATDTQYF; J gene: TRBJ2-3; V gene: TRBV18; D gene: NA; clone size: NA
CDR3 DNA: TGCGCCAGCAGCCAAGATCCAGTGGCGGGATTACAGACCCAGTACTTC; CDR3 protein: CASSQDPVAGLQTQYF; J gene: TRBJ2-5; V gene: TRBV4-1; D gene: NA; clone size: NA
CDR3 DNA: TGTGCCAGCAGCTTGGGAGAGGGGTACACCTTC; CDR3 protein: CASSLGEGYTF; J gene: TRBJ1-2; V gene: TRBV5-6; D gene: NA; clone size: NA
CDR3 DNA: TGTGCCAGCATGAACTTTTGGGACACCATATATTTT; CDR3 protein: CASMNFWDTIYF; J gene: TRBJ1-3; V gene: TRBV2; D gene: NA; clone size: few
CDR3 DNA: TGTGCCAGCAGGGGGTCAACTTACTATGGCTACACCTTC; CDR3 protein: CASRGSTYYGYTF; J gene: TRBJ1-2; V gene: TRBV5-4; D gene: NA; clone size: NA
CDR3 DNA: TGTGCCAGCAGTTTACCCGGGTTGAACACTGAAGCTTTCTTT; CDR3 protein: CASSLPGLNTEAFF; J gene: TRBJ1-1; V gene: TRBV28; D gene: NA; clone size: NA
CDR3 DNA: TGTGCCAGCAGCTTGTGGGGGACAGCAATCTACGAGCAGTACTTC; CDR3 protein: CASSLWGTAIYEQYF; J gene: TRBJ2-7; V gene: TRBV5-4; D gene: TRBD1; clone size: NA
CDR3 DNA: TGTGCCAGCAGCGGCGGTCCTAATGAAAAACTGTTTTTT; CDR3 protein: CASSGGPNEKLFF; J gene: TRBJ1-4; V gene: TRBV9; D gene: NA; clone size: NA
CDR3 DNA: TGCAGTGTTCAGGGCCTTGAGCAGTTCTTC; CDR3 protein: CSVQGLEQFF; J gene: TRBJ2-1; V gene: TRBV20-1; D gene: NA; clone size: once
CDR3 DNA: TGTGCCAGCAGTTTATACTACGAGAGCACAGATACGCAGTATTTT; CDR3 protein: CASSLYYESTDTQYF; J gene: TRBJ2-3; V gene: TRBV27; D gene: NA; clone size: NA
CDR3 DNA: TGCGCCAGCAGCTTGGGACTAGAGTGGACGAATGAGCAGTTCTTC; CDR3 protein: CASSLGLEWTNEQFF; J gene: TRBJ2-1; V gene: TRBV5-1; D gene: NA; clone size: NA
CDR3 DNA: TGTGCCAGCAGTTTAGGGGGGATCACTGAAGCTTTCTTT; CDR3 protein: CASSLGGITEAFF; J gene: TRBJ1-1; V gene: TRBV27; D gene: NA; clone size: NA
CDR3 DNA: TGCAGCGTTGAAGCAGGGTTGAGTGAGACCCAGTACTTC; CDR3 protein: CSVEAGLSETQYF; J gene: TRBJ2-5; V gene: TRBV29-1; D gene: NA; clone size: NA
CDR3 DNA: TGTGCCAGCAGCGGGACAGGAACCTACAATGAGCAGTTCTTC; CDR3 protein: CASSGTGTYNEQFF; J gene: TRBJ2-1; V gene: TRBV4-2; D gene: TRBD1; clone size: NA
CDR3 DNA: TGTGCCAGCAGCGGGGGAGAGGACACCGGGGAGCTGTTTTTT; CDR3 protein: CASSGGEDTGELFF; J gene: TRBJ2-2; V gene: TRBV11-1; D gene: NA; clone size: NA
CDR3 DNA: TGTGCCAGCAGCCAGGACTTAACCTACAATGAGCAGTTCTTC; CDR3 protein: CASSQDLTYNEQFF; J gene: TRBJ2-1; V gene: TRBV7-7; D gene: NA; clone size: NA
CDR3 DNA: TGTGCCAGCAGTTACTCCCCCTCGACAGGGGGGAACGAGCAGTACTTC; CDR3 protein: CASSYSPSTGGNEQYF; J gene: TRBJ2-7; V gene: TRBV6-6; D gene: TRBD1; clone size: NA
CDR3 DNA: TGTGCCAGCACCTCTGGGACAGAGAGCTCCTACAATGAGCAGTTCTTC; CDR3 protein: CASTSGTESSYNEQFF; J gene: TRBJ2-1; V gene: TRBV7-6; D gene: TRBD1; clone size: NA
CDR3 DNA: TGTGCCAGCAGCTTAGTTGGAATGAACACTGAAGCTTTCTTT; CDR3 protein: CASSLVGMNTEAFF; J gene: TRBJ1-1; V gene: TRBV7-9; D gene: NA; clone size: few